The text below deals with one TCR beta chain. This clonotype appeared a few times. Its cognate antigen has yet to be identified. Qualities for individual bases were not recorded, and no much larger clone is one base off. This entry belongs to a study of response to subunit inactivated influenza vaccine listed by TCRdb under 2018. Some background on the complete study: Deep quantitative T cell receptor repertoire profiling was used in the study to track responses to a trivalent subunit inactivated influenza vaccine.

The time point label on this specimen signifies: around 45 days after influenza vaccine administration. CDR1 LGHNA and CDR2 YSLEER were looked up in the germline V gene. V is pared back by 0 bases and J by 4 bases, with 9 bases lying between the germline termini. The CDR3 numbers 15 residues from cysteine through phenylalanine. This entry keeps only the CDR3 DNA: 45 bases, framed from base 1. The research as a whole found: The authors suggested that each seasonal influenza vaccination may recruit only a limited number of new T cells.

Library preparation employed RT-PCR. The sequencer was an Illumina HiSeq 2500. Through fastp at Q25 and MiXCR, TCRdb rebuilt clones from the public reads, retaining in-frame beta chains. One record per CDR3 amino acid sequence lists the most common genes and DNA. The sample table lists 540,000 or so distinct CDR3 sequences, over 10% of them with a count of one. Of the sample, roughly 14% is held by the ten largest clones. Rearrangement joined TRBV4-3 to TRBJ2-2; the D region may be TRBD1 or TRBD2, each matching 5 bases equally. The source was PBMCs from blood, collected 45 days after vaccination. The receptor was derived from a man aged 45-65 years who received an inactivated influenza vaccine. Donor details come from another sample of the same person, matched by shared clones. The CDR3 corresponds to CASSQDGGSTGELFF. The nucleotide sequence reads as follows: TGCGCCAGCAGCCAAGATGGGGGTTCCACCGGGGAGCTGTTTTTT.